Listed below are T cell receptor beta chains from one sample, sequenced in a study of early T cells in non-severe SARS-CoV-2 infection. A single record per CDR3 protein comes from TCRdb applying MiXCR to the 5' RACE reads. The table lists approximately 65,000 distinct CDR3 sequences, 10% to 15% of them singletons. The sequenced material came from whole blood. The source of these receptors is an adult who was a healthcare worker with PCR-confirmed SARS-CoV-2 infection or an uninfected control (not recorded which). CDR3s include the opening cysteine and the closing phenylalanine or tryptophan. D genes are given only for firm matches. Expanded clones get a size class; other rows say once, few or many, or leave the size out.

J gene: TRBJ2-5; V gene: TRBV7-2; clone size: many; D gene: .; CDR3 protein: CASSLYTRGAGETQYF; CDR3 DNA: TGTGCCAGCAGCTTATATACACGGGGGGCGGGAGAGACCCAGTACTTC
J gene: TRBJ2-3; V gene: TRBV20-1; clone size: many; D gene: TRBD1; CDR3 protein: CSATQGAVDTQYF; CDR3 DNA: TGCAGTGCCACACAGGGGGCTGTGGATACGCAGTATTTT
J gene: TRBJ2-7; V gene: TRBV11-2; clone size: few; D gene: TRBD2; CDR3 protein: CASSLFGTSGGREQYF; CDR3 DNA: TGTGCCAGCAGCTTATTTGGGACTAGCGGGGGGCGCGAGCAGTACTTC
J gene: TRBJ1-2; V gene: TRBV19; clone size: many; D gene: .; CDR3 protein: CASRPGATANYGYTF; CDR3 DNA: TGTGCCAGTAGACCTGGGGCAACAGCTAACTATGGCTACACCTTC
J gene: TRBJ1-6; V gene: TRBV4-3; clone size: .; D gene: .; CDR3 protein: CASSQRRMDSPLHF; CDR3 DNA: TGCGCCAGCAGCCAACGTCGGATGGATTCACCCCTCCACTTT
J gene: TRBJ2-5; V gene: TRBV6-2/TRBV6-3; clone size: few; D gene: .; CDR3 protein: CASSSWGQETQYF; CDR3 DNA: TGTGCCAGCAGTTCGTGGGGCCAAGAGACCCAGTACTTC
J gene: TRBJ2-3; V gene: TRBV5-4; clone size: few; D gene: TRBD2; CDR3 protein: CASSVGLATDTQYF; CDR3 DNA: TGTGCCAGCAGCGTGGGACTAGCGACAGATACGCAGTATTTT
J gene: TRBJ2-7; V gene: TRBV20-1; clone size: .; D gene: .; CDR3 protein: CSAVGGSYEQYF; CDR3 DNA: TGCAGTGCTGTCGGCGGGTCCTACGAGCAGTACTTC
J gene: TRBJ2-7; V gene: TRBV5-4; clone size: .; D gene: .; CDR3 protein: CASSPRDGYEQYF; CDR3 DNA: TGTGCCAGCAGCCCCCGGGACGGCTACGAGCAGTACTTC
J gene: TRBJ2-6; V gene: TRBV29-1; clone size: many; D gene: .; CDR3 protein: CSVDSGAEANVLTF; CDR3 DNA: TGCAGCGTTGATTCGGGGGCAGAGGCCAACGTCCTGACTTTC
J gene: TRBJ2-4; V gene: TRBV7-9; clone size: many; D gene: TRBD2; CDR3 protein: CASSPQGAGEAKNIQYF; CDR3 DNA: TGTGCCAGCAGCCCCCAAGGTGCGGGGGAAGCCAAAAACATTCAGTACTTC
J gene: TRBJ1-1; V gene: TRBV7-9; clone size: few; D gene: .; CDR3 protein: CASSLYRTNTEAFF; CDR3 DNA: TGTGCCAGCAGCTTGTACAGGACGAACACTGAAGCTTTCTTT
J gene: TRBJ1-4; V gene: TRBV5-1; clone size: few; D gene: TRBD1; CDR3 protein: CASSPGQEIEKLFF; CDR3 DNA: TGCGCCAGCAGCCCGGGACAGGAGATTGAAAAACTGTTTTTT
J gene: TRBJ2-3; V gene: TRBV6-5; clone size: few; D gene: .; CDR3 protein: CASSYFLGTDTQYF; CDR3 DNA: TGTGCCAGCAGTTACTTCCTCGGCACAGATACGCAGTATTTT
J gene: TRBJ2-4; V gene: TRBV6-2/TRBV6-3; clone size: .; D gene: .; CDR3 protein: CASSYDRFKNIQYF; CDR3 DNA: TGTGCCAGCAGTTACGACAGGTTCAAAAACATTCAGTACTTC
J gene: TRBJ1-2; V gene: TRBV7-9; clone size: many; D gene: .; CDR3 protein: CASSLGTGVGGYTF; CDR3 DNA: TGTGCCAGCAGCTTAGGGACGGGGGTCGGCGGCTACACCTTC
J gene: TRBJ2-1; V gene: TRBV10-3; clone size: .; D gene: .; CDR3 protein: CAIALQGGSYNEQFF; CDR3 DNA: TGTGCCATCGCACTGCAGGGGGGCTCCTACAATGAGCAGTTCTTC
J gene: TRBJ2-3; V gene: TRBV11-2; clone size: .; D gene: .; CDR3 protein: CASRSISGLAKVTQYF; CDR3 DNA: TGTGCCAGCAGGTCAATTAGTGGGCTAGCCAAGGTAACGCAGTATTTT
J gene: TRBJ1-2; V gene: TRBV5-6; clone size: .; D gene: TRBD1; CDR3 protein: CASRRGGGTYGYTF; CDR3 DNA: TGTGCCAGCAGGCGAGGAGGGGGCACCTATGGCTACACCTTC
J gene: TRBJ1-5; V gene: TRBV5-5; clone size: many; D gene: .; CDR3 protein: CASSGSPNSNQPQHF; CDR3 DNA: TGTGCCAGCAGTGGGAGCCCTAATAGCAATCAGCCCCAGCATTTT
J gene: TRBJ1-4; V gene: TRBV6-1; clone size: few; D gene: .; CDR3 protein: CASSEGGAPSGKLFF; CDR3 DNA: TGTGCCAGCAGTGAAGGAGGGGCCCCGTCCGGAAAACTGTTTTTT
J gene: TRBJ1-1; V gene: TRBV6-5; clone size: .; D gene: .; CDR3 protein: CASSTQLGGLVTGGGTEAFF; CDR3 DNA: TGTGCCAGCAGCACCCAACTGGGAGGGTTGGTAACAGGAGGAGGGACTGAAGCTTTCTTT
J gene: TRBJ2-3; V gene: TRBV29-1; clone size: few; D gene: .; CDR3 protein: CSVGGAGADTQYF; CDR3 DNA: TGCAGCGTTGGGGGGGCCGGGGCAGATACGCAGTATTTT
J gene: TRBJ1-6; V gene: TRBV12-3/TRBV12-4; clone size: many; D gene: .; CDR3 protein: CASTWGNSPLHF; CDR3 DNA: TGTGCCAGCACCTGGGGCAATTCACCCCTCCACTTT
J gene: TRBJ2-7; V gene: TRBV7-9; clone size: .; D gene: .; CDR3 protein: CASSPVTLEQYF; CDR3 DNA: TGTGCCAGCAGCCCGGTGACCCTTGAGCAGTACTTC
J gene: TRBJ2-4; V gene: TRBV4-1; clone size: .; D gene: TRBD2; CDR3 protein: CASSQGDGTSGPNLAKNIQYF; CDR3 DNA: TGCGCCAGCAGCCAAGGTGACGGGACTAGCGGACCGAATTTAGCCAAAAACATTCAGTACTTC
J gene: TRBJ1-1; V gene: TRBV5-8; clone size: .; D gene: .; CDR3 protein: CASTLRNRNTEAFF; CDR3 DNA: TGTGCCAGCACCCTCCGGAACAGGAACACTGAAGCTTTCTTT
J gene: TRBJ2-1; V gene: TRBV6-5; clone size: .; D gene: .; CDR3 protein: CAIQNTGLSYNEQFF; CDR3 DNA: TGTGCCATCCAGAACACAGGGTTGTCCTACAATGAGCAGTTCTTC
J gene: TRBJ1-2; V gene: TRBV7-9; clone size: many; D gene: .; CDR3 protein: CASTYNQRGRLYGYTF; CDR3 DNA: TGTGCCAGCACCTACAACCAGAGGGGCCGTCTCTATGGCTACACCTTC
J gene: TRBJ1-2; V gene: TRBV11-2; clone size: .; D gene: .; CDR3 protein: CASSSFPETYGYTF; CDR3 DNA: TGTGCCAGCAGCTCATTTCCAGAAACCTATGGCTACACCTTC
J gene: TRBJ2-7; V gene: TRBV18; clone size: .; D gene: .; CDR3 protein: CASSPVPEYEQYF; CDR3 DNA: TGTGCCAGCTCACCAGTTCCCGAATACGAGCAGTACTTC
J gene: TRBJ2-3; V gene: TRBV7-2; clone size: once; D gene: .; CDR3 protein: CASSPKTGTRHMTSTDTQYF; CDR3 DNA: TGTGCCAGCAGTCCAAAAACCGGGACTCGGCATATGACTAGCACAGATACGCAGTATTTT
J gene: TRBJ1-5; V gene: TRBV19; clone size: few; D gene: .; CDR3 protein: CASDKVDLQPQHF; CDR3 DNA: TGTGCCAGTGACAAGGTAGATTTGCAGCCCCAGCATTTT
J gene: TRBJ2-3; V gene: TRBV7-9; clone size: many; D gene: .; CDR3 protein: CASSSDERAAQYF; CDR3 DNA: TGTGCCAGCAGCTCTGACGAAAGGGCCGCGCAGTATTTT
J gene: TRBJ2-7; V gene: TRBV30; clone size: few; D gene: .; CDR3 protein: CAWSVHSGGTYEQYF; CDR3 DNA: TGTGCCTGGAGTGTCCACTCTGGAGGGACCTACGAGCAGTACTTC
J gene: TRBJ2-3; V gene: TRBV29-1; clone size: many; D gene: .; CDR3 protein: CSVDLLPVPSTDTQYF; CDR3 DNA: TGCAGCGTTGATCTATTGCCGGTCCCTAGCACAGATACGCAGTATTTT
J gene: TRBJ1-1; V gene: TRBV12-3/TRBV12-4; clone size: many; D gene: TRBD1; CDR3 protein: CASSCPSQGATEAFF; CDR3 DNA: TGTGCCAGCAGTTGCCCCTCCCAGGGGGCCACTGAAGCTTTCTTT
J gene: TRBJ1-2; V gene: TRBV19; clone size: few; D gene: .; CDR3 protein: CASGNPRNYGYTF; CDR3 DNA: TGTGCGTCAGGAAATCCCCGGAACTATGGCTACACCTTC
J gene: TRBJ1-1; V gene: TRBV24-1; clone size: many; D gene: .; CDR3 protein: CATSDWGMKAFF; CDR3 DNA: TGTGCCACCAGTGACTGGGGGATGAAGGCTTTCTTT
J gene: TRBJ2-3; V gene: TRBV29-1; clone size: .; D gene: .; CDR3 protein: CSVDLGITDTQYF; CDR3 DNA: TGCAGCGTTGATTTGGGGATCACAGATACGCAGTATTTT
J gene: TRBJ2-7; V gene: TRBV11-2; clone size: many; D gene: .; CDR3 protein: CASSPIGRTSSYEQYF; CDR3 DNA: TGTGCCAGCAGCCCGATAGGACGGACGAGCTCCTACGAGCAGTACTTC
J gene: TRBJ2-2; V gene: TRBV7-8; clone size: .; D gene: .; CDR3 protein: CASTDPPSGELFF; CDR3 DNA: TGTGCCAGCACCGACCCGCCGTCCGGGGAGCTGTTTTTT
J gene: TRBJ1-1; V gene: TRBV7-6; clone size: many; D gene: .; CDR3 protein: CASSLEIGGSTEAFF; CDR3 DNA: TGTGCCAGCAGCTTAGAGATTGGGGGCAGCACTGAAGCTTTCTTT
J gene: TRBJ2-3; V gene: TRBV10-2; clone size: few; D gene: TRBD2; CDR3 protein: CASRASGANTDTQYF; CDR3 DNA: TGCGCCAGCAGGGCTAGCGGGGCAAACACAGATACGCAGTATTTT
J gene: TRBJ1-1; V gene: TRBV6-5; clone size: many; D gene: .; CDR3 protein: CASSYTGMNTEAFF; CDR3 DNA: TGTGCCAGCAGTTACACAGGTATGAACACTGAAGCTTTCTTT
J gene: TRBJ2-1; V gene: TRBV20-1; clone size: many; D gene: TRBD2; CDR3 protein: CSARQGLAGGPRQFF; CDR3 DNA: TGCAGTGCCAGACAGGGACTAGCGGGGGGGCCTAGGCAGTTCTTC
J gene: TRBJ2-5; V gene: TRBV12-3/TRBV12-4; clone size: .; D gene: .; CDR3 protein: CASNQRLVGTQYF; CDR3 DNA: TGTGCCAGCAACCAGAGACTAGTTGGGACCCAGTACTTC
J gene: TRBJ2-5; V gene: TRBV3-1; clone size: few; D gene: .; CDR3 protein: CASSQVGEAGETQYF; CDR3 DNA: TGTGCCAGCAGCCAAGTAGGCGAGGCAGGCGAGACCCAGTACTTC
J gene: TRBJ2-7; V gene: TRBV7-2; clone size: few; D gene: .; CDR3 protein: CASSLNQGLEQYF; CDR3 DNA: TGTGCCAGCAGCTTAAACCAGGGACTGGAGCAGTACTTC
J gene: TRBJ2-3; V gene: TRBV5-1; clone size: many; D gene: TRBD1; CDR3 protein: CASSLGPTGQFTDTQYF; CDR3 DNA: TGCGCCAGCAGCTTGGGCCCCACGGGACAGTTCACAGATACGCAGTATTTT
J gene: TRBJ1-6; V gene: TRBV30; clone size: many; D gene: .; CDR3 protein: CAWSVVGASGNSPLHF; CDR3 DNA: TGTGCCTGGAGTGTAGTTGGGGCCTCGGGTAATTCACCCCTCCACTTT
J gene: TRBJ2-2; V gene: TRBV7-8; clone size: many; D gene: TRBD2; CDR3 protein: CASRGTSGERFARGELFF; CDR3 DNA: TGTGCCAGCAGAGGGACTAGCGGGGAAAGGTTCGCTCGCGGGGAGCTGTTTTTT
J gene: TRBJ2-5; V gene: TRBV12-3/TRBV12-4; clone size: .; D gene: .; CDR3 protein: CATSGETETQYF; CDR3 DNA: TGTGCCACCTCCGGGGAGACAGAGACCCAGTACTTC
J gene: TRBJ2-7; V gene: TRBV30; clone size: many; D gene: TRBD2; CDR3 protein: CAWERRRLASLHEQYF; CDR3 DNA: TGTGCCTGGGAGAGAAGGAGACTAGCGAGTTTACACGAGCAGTACTTC
J gene: TRBJ1-1; V gene: TRBV11-2; clone size: many; D gene: .; CDR3 protein: CASSFWGGQLDEAFF; CDR3 DNA: TGTGCCAGCAGCTTTTGGGGTGGACAGCTCGATGAAGCTTTCTTT
J gene: TRBJ2-1; V gene: TRBV6-5; clone size: .; D gene: TRBD2; CDR3 protein: CASRLAGGPNEQFF; CDR3 DNA: TGTGCCAGCAGACTAGCGGGGGGGCCCAATGAGCAGTTCTTC
J gene: TRBJ2-3; V gene: TRBV7-8; clone size: .; D gene: TRBD2; CDR3 protein: CASSLREASGGYTQYF; CDR3 DNA: TGTGCCAGCAGTCTCAGGGAAGCTAGCGGGGGTTATACGCAGTATTTT
J gene: TRBJ1-2; V gene: TRBV18; clone size: .; D gene: .; CDR3 protein: CASSLQGDYGYTF; CDR3 DNA: TGTGCCAGCTCACTACAGGGAGACTATGGCTACACCTTC
J gene: TRBJ2-3; V gene: TRBV7-6; clone size: few; D gene: TRBD2; CDR3 protein: CASSLALAGTDTQYF; CDR3 DNA: TGTGCCAGCAGCTTAGCGCTAGCGGGCACAGATACGCAGTATTTT
J gene: TRBJ2-3; V gene: TRBV20-1; clone size: few; D gene: .; CDR3 protein: CSASGQSTDTQYF; CDR3 DNA: TGCAGTGCTAGTGGGCAGAGCACAGATACGCAGTATTTT